These T cell receptor beta chains were read from a single sample in a study of blood T cell repertoires in COVID-19. Data came from immunoSEQ multiplex PCR; TCRdb stores just in-frame clones and leaves some out. The repertoire holds tens of thousands of clones, with 85% to 95% as singletons. The sequencing sample was made of peripheral blood. The receptors originated from a human donor in a cohort sampled during active COVID-19. Each CDR3 is given with its conserved first and last residue. The D gene is left open where the match is weak. Not every row has a clone size; where given, it reads once, few, many or a size class.

j_call: TRBJ2-6; v_call: TRBV21-1; d_call: .; clone_size: .; cdr3_nt: TGTGCCAGCAGCAAGAAAGTACTTTGCTCTGGGGCCAACGTCCTGACTTTC; cdr3_aa: CASSKKVLCSGANVLTF
j_call: TRBJ1-4; v_call: TRBV5-5; d_call: .; clone_size: .; cdr3_nt: TGTGCCAGCAGCGAGGCAACTAATGAAAAACTGTTTTTT; cdr3_aa: CASSEATNEKLFF
j_call: TRBJ2-2; v_call: TRBV7-2; d_call: .; clone_size: medium-sized; cdr3_nt: TGTGCCAGCAGCCCCATGAGGGAGGAGCTGTTTTTT; cdr3_aa: CASSPMREELFF
j_call: TRBJ1-5; v_call: TRBV19; d_call: .; clone_size: .; cdr3_nt: TGTGCCAGTAGCTTCACACCGAACCGGGGGAGCAATCAGCCCCAGCATTTT; cdr3_aa: CASSFTPNRGSNQPQHF
j_call: TRBJ2-1; v_call: TRBV6-4; d_call: TRBD2; clone_size: .; cdr3_nt: TGTGCCAGCAGTCCTCGACGGGACTATATCCATGAGCAGTTCTTC; cdr3_aa: CASSPRRDYIHEQFF
j_call: TRBJ2-1; v_call: TRBV5-1; d_call: .; clone_size: .; cdr3_nt: TGCGCCAGCAGCTTGGGTTGGACGCCTAGCGAGGGTGAGCAGTTCTTC; cdr3_aa: CASSLGWTPSEGEQFF
j_call: TRBJ1-1; v_call: TRBV28; d_call: .; clone_size: .; cdr3_nt: TGTGCCAGCACTCTGGGGGGGGACACTGAAGCTTTCTTT; cdr3_aa: CASTLGGDTEAFF
j_call: TRBJ1-6; v_call: TRBV6-5; d_call: TRBD1; clone_size: .; cdr3_nt: TGTGCCAGCAGACCGACAGGGGGCCATTCACCCCTCCACTTT; cdr3_aa: CASRPTGGHSPLHF
j_call: TRBJ2-3; v_call: TRBV5-1; d_call: .; clone_size: once; cdr3_nt: TGCGCCAGCAGCCCTAGGACAGTCACAGATACGCAGTATTTT; cdr3_aa: CASSPRTVTDTQYF
j_call: TRBJ2-1; v_call: TRBV10-3; d_call: .; clone_size: .; cdr3_nt: TGTGCCATCAGCCCGACTAGCTACAATGAGCAGTTCTTC; cdr3_aa: CAISPTSYNEQFF